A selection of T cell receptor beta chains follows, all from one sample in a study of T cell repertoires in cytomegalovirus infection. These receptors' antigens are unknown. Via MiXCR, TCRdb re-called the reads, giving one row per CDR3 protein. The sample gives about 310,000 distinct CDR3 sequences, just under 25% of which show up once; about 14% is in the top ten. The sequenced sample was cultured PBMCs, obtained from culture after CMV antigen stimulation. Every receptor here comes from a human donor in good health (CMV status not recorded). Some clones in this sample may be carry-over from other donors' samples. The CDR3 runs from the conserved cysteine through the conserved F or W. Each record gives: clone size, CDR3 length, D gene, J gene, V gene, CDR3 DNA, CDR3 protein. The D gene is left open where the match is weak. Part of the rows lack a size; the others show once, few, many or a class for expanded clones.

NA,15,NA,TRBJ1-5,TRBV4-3,TGCGCCAGCAGCCAAGAGAATCGGGGCAATCAGCCCCAGCATTTT,CASSQENRGNQPQHF
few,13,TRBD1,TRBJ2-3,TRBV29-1,TGCAGCGTTTACAGGGGGCTCACAGATACGCAGTATTTT,CSVYRGLTDTQYF
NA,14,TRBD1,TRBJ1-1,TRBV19,TGTGCCAGTACCCCCCGGGACAGGGGATCAGAAGCTTTCTTT,CASTPRDRGSEAFF
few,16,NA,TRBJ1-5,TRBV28,TGTGCCAGCAGTGCCAAACCCCCTAGAAACAGGGAGCCCCAGCATTTT,CASSAKPPRNREPQHF
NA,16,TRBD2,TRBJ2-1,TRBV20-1,TGCAGTGCTAGCGGGAGGGCCCGGCGTGAGGACAATGAGCAGTTCTTC,CSASGRARREDNEQFF
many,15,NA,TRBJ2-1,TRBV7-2,TGTGCCAGCAGCTATGCGGTCCTCGATAGCAATGAGCAGTTCTTC,CASSYAVLDSNEQFF
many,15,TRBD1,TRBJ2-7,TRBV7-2,TGTGCCAGCAGCTTCTCCGGGACAGGGGGATACGAGCAGTACTTC,CASSFSGTGGYEQYF
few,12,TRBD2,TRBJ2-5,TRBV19,TGTGCCAGTACTAGCGGGAGTGAGACCCAGTACTTC,CASTSGSETQYF
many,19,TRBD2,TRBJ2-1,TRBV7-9,TGTGCCAGCAGCTTTACGAGGGGACCCAGGACTAGCGGGAGGAATGAGCAGTTCTTC,CASSFTRGPRTSGRNEQFF
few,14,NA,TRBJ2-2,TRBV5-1,TGCGCCAGCAGCGCGACAGTGAACACCGGGGAGCTGTTTTTT,CASSATVNTGELFF
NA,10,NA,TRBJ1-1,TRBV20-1,TGCAGTGCTACCGACAGTGAAGCTTTCTTT,CSATDSEAFF
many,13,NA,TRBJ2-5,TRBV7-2,TGTGCCAGCAGCGACAGGACAGAAGAGACCCAGTACTTC,CASSDRTEETQYF
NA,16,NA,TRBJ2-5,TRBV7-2,TGTGCCAGCAGCTTAGCTAGGCAGGGGGGCCAAGAGACCCAGTACTTC,CASSLARQGGQETQYF
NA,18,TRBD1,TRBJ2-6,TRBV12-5,TGTGCTAGTGGTCGAACCGGGACAGGGACCATTGGGGCCAACGTCCTGACTTTC,CASGRTGTGTIGANVLTF